This T cell receptor (beta chain) is drawn from a study of blood T cell repertoires in COVID-19. Study-wide context: Material from acute and convalescent COVID-19 was sourced from the United States, Italy and Spain.

V lost 5 bases to trimming and J lost 2 bases, with 10 bases between them. Germline V lookup: CDR1 SNHLY, CDR2 FYNNEI. The CDR3 sequence is 15 residues long. Patients in Seattle were enrolled during active infection, then followed longitudinally. Sequenced by immunoSEQ multiplex PCR; TCRdb stores in-frame clones only, minus some. Counted here are fewer than 200,000 clones, roughly four fifths occurring once; the ten biggest clones make up about 7.1%. Source material: peripheral blood. This clonotype originated in a woman aged 65 to 85 with COVID-19, enrolled during active disease. The V call is TRBV2, the J call TRBJ2-6; D call uncertain. As DNA, the CDR3 is TGTGCCAGCAGTCGAGACACGGCTGGGGCCAACGTCCTGACTTTC. Translating it yields CASSRDTAGANVLTF.